This T cell receptor beta chain was profiled in a study of blood T cell repertoires in COVID-19. Study in general: The origin of the acute and convalescent COVID-19 samples was the United States, Italy and Spain.

Produced via immunoSEQ multiplex PCR; TCRdb's table is partial and in-frame only. Counted here are around 250,000 clones, 84% occurring once; the ten biggest clones make up around 4%. The CDR3 has 12 residues. The V and J ends lost 2 bases and 8 bases respectively, with 9 bases between them. Germline V gene lookup returns CDR1 LGHNA and CDR2 YSLEER. The rearrangement joins TRBV4-3 to TRBJ1-2; the D gene is possibly TRBD1 (5 bases). The sample consisted of peripheral blood. The source is a man aged 50 to 59 with active or convalescent COVID-19. The DNA for the CDR3 is TGCGCCAGCAGCCAATCTCGGGGGGGCTACACCTTC. Translated, it gives CASSQSRGGYTF.